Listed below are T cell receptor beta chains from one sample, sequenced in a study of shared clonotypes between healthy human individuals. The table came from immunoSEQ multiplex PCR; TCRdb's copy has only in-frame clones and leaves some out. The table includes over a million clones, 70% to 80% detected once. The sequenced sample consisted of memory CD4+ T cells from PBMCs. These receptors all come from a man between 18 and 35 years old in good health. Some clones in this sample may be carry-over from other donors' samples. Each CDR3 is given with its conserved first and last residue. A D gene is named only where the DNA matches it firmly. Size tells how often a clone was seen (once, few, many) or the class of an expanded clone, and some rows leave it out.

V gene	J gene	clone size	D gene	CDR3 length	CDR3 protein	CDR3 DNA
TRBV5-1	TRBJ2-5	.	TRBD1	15	CATQQGAGYQETQYF	TGCGCCACCCAACAGGGGGCGGGCTACCAAGAGACCCAGTACTTC
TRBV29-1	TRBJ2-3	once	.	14	CSVEFGGFGDTQYF	TGCAGCGTCGAATTTGGGGGATTCGGAGATACGCAGTATTTT
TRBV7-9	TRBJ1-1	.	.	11	CASSQTNNAFF	TGTGCCAGCAGTCAGACAAATAATGCTTTCTTT
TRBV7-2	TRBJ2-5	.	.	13	CASSTSPRETQYF	TGTGCCAGCAGCACATCGCCACGGGAGACCCAGTACTTC
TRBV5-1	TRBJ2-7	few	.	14	CASRAGTRYYEQYF	TGCGCCAGCCGGGCCGGGACAAGATACTACGAGCAGTACTTC
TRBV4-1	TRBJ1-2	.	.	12	CASSQGFGGYTF	TGCGCCAGCAGCCAGGGTTTCGGTGGCTACACCTTC
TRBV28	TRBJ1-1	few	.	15	CASSTPGRANTEAFF	TGTGCCAGCAGCACCCCGGGACGTGCTAACACTGAAGCTTTCTTT
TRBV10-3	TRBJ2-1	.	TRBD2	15	CAIIRTSGSVNEQFF	TGTGCCATCATTCGGACTAGCGGGAGTGTAAATGAGCAGTTCTTC
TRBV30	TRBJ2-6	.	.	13	CAWSTSGANVLTF	TGTGCCTGGAGCACCTCTGGGGCCAACGTCCTGACTTTC
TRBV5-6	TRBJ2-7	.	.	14	CASSFRDGEYEQYF	TGTGCCAGCAGCTTCCGGGACGGGGAATACGAGCAGTACTTC
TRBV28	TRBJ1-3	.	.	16	CASSLYTDSSGNTIYF	TGTGCCAGCAGTTTATATACGGACAGCTCTGGAAACACCATATATTTT
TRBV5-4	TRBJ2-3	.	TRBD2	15	CASSLRAGEADTQYF	TGTGCCAGCAGCCTAAGAGCGGGAGAAGCAGATACGCAGTATTTT
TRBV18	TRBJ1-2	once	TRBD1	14	CASSSTGGADGYTF	TGTGCCAGCTCGTCGACAGGGGGTGCGGATGGCTACACCTTC
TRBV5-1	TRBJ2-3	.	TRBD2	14	CASSLGREMDTQYF	TGCGCCAGCAGCTTGGGGCGGGAGATGGATACGCAGTATTTT
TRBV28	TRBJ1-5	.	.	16	CASSFGGQGQNQPQHF	TGTGCCAGCAGTTTCGGGGGGCAGGGGCAGAATCAGCCCCAGCATTTT
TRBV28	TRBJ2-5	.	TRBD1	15	CASSLWAGGGETQYF	TGTGCCAGCAGTTTATGGGCAGGGGGCGGCGAGACCCAGTACTTC
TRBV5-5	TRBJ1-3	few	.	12	CASSFGRNTIYF	TGTGCCAGCAGCTTTGGGAGAAACACCATATATTTT
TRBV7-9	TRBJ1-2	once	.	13	CASSLESGQGYTF	TGTGCCAGCAGCTTAGAATCAGGCCAAGGCTACACCTTC
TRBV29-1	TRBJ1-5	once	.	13	CSVEEYSNQPQHF	TGCAGCGTTGAGGAGTATAGCAATCAGCCCCAGCATTTT
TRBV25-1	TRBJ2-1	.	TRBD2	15	CASSVGLAGRGEQFF	TGTGCCAGCAGTGTAGGCCTAGCGGGACGGGGGGAGCAGTTCTTC
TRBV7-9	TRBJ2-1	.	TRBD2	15	CASSDTSGLYNEQFF	TGTGCCAGCAGCGACACTAGCGGGCTATACAATGAGCAGTTCTTC
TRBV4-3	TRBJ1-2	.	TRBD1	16	CASSRQQGQANYGYTF	TGCGCCAGCAGCCGCCAACAGGGACAGGCTAACTATGGCTACACCTTC
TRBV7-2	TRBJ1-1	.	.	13	CASSLKGSTEAFF	TGTGCCAGCAGCTTAAAGGGCTCCACTGAAGCTTTCTTT
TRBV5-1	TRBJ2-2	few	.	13	CASSFGLTGELFF	TGCGCCAGCAGCTTTGGCCTTACCGGGGAGCTGTTTTTT
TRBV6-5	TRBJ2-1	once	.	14	CASSYSMRYNEQFF	TGTGCCAGCAGTTACTCGATGCGTTACAATGAGCAGTTCTTC
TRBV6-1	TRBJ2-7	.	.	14	CASGLGGGSNEQYF	TGTGCCAGCGGCCTGGGGGGCGGGAGTAACGAGCAGTACTTC
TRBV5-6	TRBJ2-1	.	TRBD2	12	CASSLSGREQFF	TGTGCCAGCAGCTTGAGCGGGAGGGAGCAGTTCTTC
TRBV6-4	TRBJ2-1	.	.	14	CASSDSEGRNEQFF	TGTGCCAGCAGTGATTCTGAGGGACGCAATGAGCAGTTCTTC
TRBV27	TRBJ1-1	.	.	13	CASSAGGGTEAFF	TGTGCCAGCAGTGCCGGGGGGGGGACTGAAGCTTTCTTT
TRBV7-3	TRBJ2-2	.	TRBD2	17	CASSSRGSGGNTGELFF	TGTGCCAGCAGCTCCCGGGGTAGCGGGGGGAACACCGGGGAGCTGTTTTTT
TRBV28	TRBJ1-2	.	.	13	CASSLRSRTGYTF	TGTGCCAGCAGTTTACGGTCCAGGACAGGCTACACCTTC
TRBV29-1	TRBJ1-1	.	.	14	CSVGGAGGNTEAFF	TGCAGCGTTGGTGGTGCCGGTGGGAACACTGAAGCTTTCTTT
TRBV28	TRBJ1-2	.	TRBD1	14	CASSPGTANYGYTF	TGTGCCAGCAGTCCCGGGACAGCAAACTATGGCTACACCTTC
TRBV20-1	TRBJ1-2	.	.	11	CSVTSEGGYTF	TGCAGTGTAACGTCGGAAGGAGGCTACACCTTC
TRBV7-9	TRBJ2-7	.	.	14	CASSLRDGRYEQYF	TGTGCCAGCAGCTTAAGGGACGGTAGATACGAGCAGTACTTC
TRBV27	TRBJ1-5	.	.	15	CASQQGHTVGQPQHF	TGTGCCAGCCAGCAAGGACATACTGTGGGTCAGCCCCAGCATTTT
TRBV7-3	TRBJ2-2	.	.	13	CASSGGLDGELFF	TGTGCCAGCAGCGGGGGACTGGACGGGGAGCTGTTTTTT
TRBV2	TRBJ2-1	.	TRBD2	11	CASRTGTSKFF	TGTGCCAGCAGAACAGGGACTAGCAAGTTCTTC
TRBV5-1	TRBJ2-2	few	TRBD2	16	CASHPLAESNTGELFF	TGCGCCAGCCATCCACTAGCGGAGTCGAACACCGGGGAGCTGTTTTTT
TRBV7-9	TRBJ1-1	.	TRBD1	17	CASSPKDRARLNTEAFF	TGTGCCAGCAGCCCCAAGGACAGGGCAAGGCTGAACACTGAAGCTTTCTTT
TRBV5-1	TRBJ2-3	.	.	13	CASSDKGTDTQYF	TGCGCCAGCAGCGACAAGGGCACAGATACGCAGTATTTT
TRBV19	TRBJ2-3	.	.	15	CASRTTFVRTDTQYF	TGTGCCAGTAGAACGACATTTGTGAGGACAGATACGCAGTATTTT
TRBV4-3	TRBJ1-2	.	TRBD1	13	CASSQGTGLGYTF	TGCGCCAGCAGCCAAGGGACAGGGCTCGGCTACACCTTC
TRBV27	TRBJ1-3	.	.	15	CASSLSGNTGNTIYF	TGTGCCAGCAGTTTATCAGGGAACACTGGAAACACCATATATTTT
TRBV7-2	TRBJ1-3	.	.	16	CASSNERPFSGNTIYF	TGTGCCAGCAGCAATGAACGACCGTTCTCTGGAAACACCATATATTTT
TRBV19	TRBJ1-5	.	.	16	CASSIVGRDRNQPQHF	TGTGCCAGTAGTATAGTGGGCAGGGACCGCAATCAGCCCCAGCATTTT
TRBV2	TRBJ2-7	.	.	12	CASRFYGYEQYF	TGTGCCAGCAGATTTTACGGCTACGAGCAGTACTTC